This T cell receptor beta chain was captured in a study of CD8+ T cells in alopecia areata. This clone was seen once. Its antigen is not identified. Extracted RNA was reverse transcribed into cDNA, the sequencing template. Clones were read by immunoSEQ multiplex PCR, and TCRdb kept only the in-frame ones, dropping some. The data hold approximately 30,000 clones, with less than 65% observed a single time. Study-wide results and caveats: Normal scalp showed lower clonality than lesional scalp, especially alopecia totalis/universalis.

V lost 8 bases and J lost 2; bases outside the gene matches: 6. Germline-derived CDR1 and CDR2 are MNHNY and SVGAGI (reference sequence). The CDR3 totals 16 residues. The sample consisted of NKG2D-high CD8+ T cells sorted from blood. The sequence was collected from a human donor with alopecia areata. The chain uses TRBV6-6 and TRBJ2-3; the match to TRBD2 covers 14 bases. Written as DNA, the CDR3 is TGTGCCAGCGGCGGACTAGCGGGGGGTTACACAGATACGCAGTATTTT. It translates to CASGGLAGGYTDTQYF.